The source of this T cell receptor beta chain is a study of T cells in Graves' hyperthyroidism and ophthalmopathy. Amplification of TCR beta CDR3 regions was performed using RNA transcripts as template. The study used the HTBI primer set for a first-round RT-PCR of the TCR CDR3. TCRdb re-analysed the multiplex PCR reads in MiXCR, keeping a single row per CDR3 protein. The sample shows hundreds of thousands of distinct CDR3 sequences, 13% to 15% of them seen only once. At least ten counts were recorded for this clonotype. The ends were cut back, 8 bases at V and 5 bases at J, with 24 bases in the middle. CDR3 length equals 16 residues. Per the germline V gene, CDR1 is GTSNPN and CDR2 is SVGIG (reference sequence).

J is TRBJ2-2 and V is TRBV30, with a weak D call TRBD1 (6 bases). This clonotype was obtained from a woman in her late teens or twenties with Graves' hyperthyroidism. Sequencing was carried out using blood. The CDR3 region is CAIAPGMGAGTGELFF. The CDR3 bases are TGTGCCATAGCCCCAGGGATGGGGGCTGGTACCGGGGAGCTGTTTTTT.